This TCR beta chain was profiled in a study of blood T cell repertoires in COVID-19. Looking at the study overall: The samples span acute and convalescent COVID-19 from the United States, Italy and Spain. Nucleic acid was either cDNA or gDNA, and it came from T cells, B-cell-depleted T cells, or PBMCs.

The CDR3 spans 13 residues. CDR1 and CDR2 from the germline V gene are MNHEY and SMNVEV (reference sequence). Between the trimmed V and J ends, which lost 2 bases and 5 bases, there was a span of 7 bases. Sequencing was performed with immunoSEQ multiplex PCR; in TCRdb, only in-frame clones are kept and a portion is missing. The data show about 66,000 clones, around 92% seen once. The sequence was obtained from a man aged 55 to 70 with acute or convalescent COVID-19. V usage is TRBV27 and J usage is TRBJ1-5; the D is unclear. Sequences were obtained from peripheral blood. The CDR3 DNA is TGTGCCAGCAGTTTACGGCAGGATCAGCCCCAGCATTTT. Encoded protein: CASSLRQDQPQHF.